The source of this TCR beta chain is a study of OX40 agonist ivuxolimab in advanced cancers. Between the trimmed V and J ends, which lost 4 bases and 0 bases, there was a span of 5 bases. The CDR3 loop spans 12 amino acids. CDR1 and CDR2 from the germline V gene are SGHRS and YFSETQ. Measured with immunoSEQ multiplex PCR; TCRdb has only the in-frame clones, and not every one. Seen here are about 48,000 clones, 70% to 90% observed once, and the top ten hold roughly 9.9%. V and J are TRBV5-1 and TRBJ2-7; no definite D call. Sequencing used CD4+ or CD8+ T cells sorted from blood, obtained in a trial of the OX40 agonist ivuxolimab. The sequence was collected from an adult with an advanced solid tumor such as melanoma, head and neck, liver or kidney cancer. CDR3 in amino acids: CASSPSSYEQYF. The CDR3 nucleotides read TGCGCCAGCAGCCCAAGCTCCTACGAGCAGTACTTC.